This TCR beta chain was obtained from a study of T cells in Graves' hyperthyroidism and ophthalmopathy. Germline CDR1 and CDR2: WSHSY and SAAADI. The CDR3 is 13 amino acids. V was clipped by 0 bases and J by 4 bases, with 6 bases between them. The patients, who ranged from 18 to 65 in age, presented with newly diagnosed hyperthyroidism lasting under 2 months. Amplification of TCR beta CDR3 regions used RNA as the template. With the HTBI primer set, the TCR CDR3 went through a first round of RT-PCR. TCRdb re-called the multiplex PCR reads through MiXCR, storing one row per CDR3 protein. In the table there are 550,000 to 800,000 distinct CDR3 sequences, around 15% of which are singletons.

This sequence originates from a man in his forties or fifties with Graves' hyperthyroidism. The sequencing sample was made of blood. V gene TRBV10-2 combines with J gene TRBJ1-2; no firm D call. DNA for the CDR3: TGCGCCAGCAGTGAGTCGCGTGCCTATGGCTACACCTTC. This encodes CASSESRAYGYTF.